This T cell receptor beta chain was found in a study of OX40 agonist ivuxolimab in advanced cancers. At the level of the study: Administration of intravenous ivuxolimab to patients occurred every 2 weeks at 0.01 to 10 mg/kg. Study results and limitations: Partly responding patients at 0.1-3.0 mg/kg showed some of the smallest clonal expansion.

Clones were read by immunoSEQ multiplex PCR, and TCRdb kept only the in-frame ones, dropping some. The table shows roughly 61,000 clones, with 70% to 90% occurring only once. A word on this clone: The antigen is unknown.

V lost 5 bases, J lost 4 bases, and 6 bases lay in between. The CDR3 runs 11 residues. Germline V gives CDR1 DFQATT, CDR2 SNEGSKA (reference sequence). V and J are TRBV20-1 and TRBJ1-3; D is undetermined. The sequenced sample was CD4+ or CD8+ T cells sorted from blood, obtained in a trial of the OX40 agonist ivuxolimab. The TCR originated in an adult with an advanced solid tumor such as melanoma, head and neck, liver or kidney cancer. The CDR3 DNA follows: TGCAGTGCTTTCAGGGGAAACACCATATATTTT. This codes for CSAFRGNTIYF.